What follows are 6 T cell receptor beta chains derived from one specimen sequenced in a study of blood T cells in healthy people across ages. With a J-beta primer mix and a sample-barcoded 5' primer, a second PCR ran roughly 6 to 12 cycles. TCRdb used MiXCR to reprocess the 5' RACE reads, holding one entry per CDR3 protein. The sample holds 980,000 or so distinct CDR3 sequences; 48% are singletons and the top ten take roughly 13%. The sample was blood. The receptors derive from a man younger than 45 in good health.

This clonotype has more than one count but fewer than ten. The chain links TRBV12-5 to TRBJ2-3, with 10 nucleotides matching TRBD2. Germline assignment: CDR1 LGHNT and CDR2 FRNRAP. The CDR3 contains 16 residues. Losses at the gene ends were 4 bases for V and 1 base for J; bases not matched to a gene: 5. As DNA, the CDR3 is TGTGCTAGTGGTTCCGGGACTAGCGCCGGCACAGATACGCAGTATTTT. Translated, it gives CASGSGTSAGTDTQYF.

V and J are TRBV6-2 or TRBV6-3 and TRBJ1-2; D perhaps matches TRBD1 (5 bases). The CDR3 spans 15 residues. Looked up from germline, CDR1 is MNHEY and CDR2 is SVGEGT. V lost 2 bases, J lost 7 bases, and 17 bases lay in between. CDR3 coding DNA: TGTGCCAGCAGTTACGCCCTCACAGGATCCTCTGGCTACACCTTC. It specifies CASSYALTGSSGYTF.

The sample holds a few counts of this clonotype. The J gene is TRBJ2-5, the V gene TRBV7-9, with 7 bases identical to TRBD1. CDR3 length: 15 amino acids. Trimming took 0 bases from V and 2 from J; bases not matched to a gene: 3. In germline, CDR1 is SEHNR, CDR2 FQNEAQ (reference sequence). CDR3 DNA sequence: TGTGCCAGCAGCTTAGCCAGACAGGGTCAAGAGACCCAGTACTTC. Translated: CASSLARQGQETQYF. The full variable domain, with the rest looked up from reference TRBV7-9 and TRBJ2-5, is DTGVSQNPRHKITKRGQNVTFRCDPISEHNRLYWYRQTLGQGPEFLTYFQNEAQLEKSRLLSDRFSAERPKGSFSTLEIQRTEQGDSAMYLCASSLARQGQETQYFGPGTRLLVL.

The chain links TRBV10-3 to TRBJ2-1, with 9 nucleotides matching TRBD1. The germline V gene encodes CDR1 ENHRY and CDR2 SYGVKD. The CDR3 sequence is 15 residues long. With 3 bases clipped from V and 3 bases from J, the junction kept 3 bases outside the gene matches. CDR3 region: CAISEDRGNYNEQFF. CDR3 nucleotide sequence: TGTGCCATCAGTGAAGACAGGGGGAACTACAATGAGCAGTTCTTC.

J is TRBJ2-4 and V is TRBV6-2 or TRBV6-3; 8 bases line up with TRBD2. With 6 bases clipped from V and 6 bases from J, the junction kept 4 bases outside the gene matches. CDR1 is MNHEY and CDR2 is SVGEGT in the germline V gene. CDR3 length equals 13 residues. The DNA for the CDR3 is TGTGCCAGCAGCCCGGGGGGGCTAAACATTCAGTACTTC. This sequence encodes CASSPGGLNIQYF.

The chain carries TRBV20-1 and TRBJ1-5, with 9 bases matching TRBD1. From germline, CDR1 is DFQATT and CDR2 SNEGSKA (reference sequence). This CDR3 has 17 residues. The V segment lost 5 bases and the J segment 3 bases; nucleotides outside the gene matches: 14. The CDR3 loop is CSAAPTSTGGFNQPQHF. The CDR3 coding sequence is TGCAGTGCTGCACCCACCTCGACAGGGGGTTTCAATCAGCCCCAGCATTTT.